The following is a T cell receptor (beta chain) sequence with its context. The antigen remains undetermined. A second PCR of about 6 to 12 cycles used a sample-barcoded 5' primer and a J-beta primer mix. TCRdb ran MiXCR on the 5' RACE reads and lists one entry per CDR3 protein. Among fewer than 900,000 distinct CDR3 sequences listed, roughly 49% were seen once. Germline V gives CDR1 DFQATT, CDR2 SNEGSKA (reference sequence). Trimming cost V 3 bases and J 11 bases, with 19 bases left between them. This CDR3 contains 13 residues. The data stem from a study of blood T cells in healthy people across ages. The wider study: About one barcoded TCR beta cDNA was captured per two T cells.

Study-level findings and limits: Donor CMV status was unknown, possibly confounding expanded clonotype changes.

The receptor was derived from a woman in her fifties or sixties in good health. This chain joins TRBV20-1 and TRBJ2-5, with a tentative D call TRBD2 (5 bases). The sequenced material came from blood. The CDR3 DNA sequence: TGCAGTGCTAGGTGGTTAGCGAGGAGTGAGCAGTACTTC. Residues: CSARWLARSEQYF.